This paragraph reports one TCR beta chain. The CDR3 runs to 13 residues. CDR1 and CDR2 (germline): SGHRS, YFSETQ. Trimming took 0 bases from V and 8 from J, leaving 11 bases between them. The data stem from a study of cytomegalovirus exposure and HLA in healthy donors. PCR used 60 Vbeta primers and 13 Jbeta primers. TCRdb's table, derived via immunoSEQ multiplex PCR, lists solely in-frame clones and lacks some. The sample has some 160,000 clones; 60% to 85% are singletons. The sequencing input was PBMCs. The sequence was collected from a woman aged 40 to 50 in good health and CMV-seronegative. The rearrangement joins TRBV5-1 to TRBJ1-1; a weak D match, TRBD1 (5 bases). Here the CDR3 reads CASSLGGETEAFF. CDR3 bases: TGCGCCAGCAGCTTGGGGGGGGAGACGGAAGCTTTCTTT.